One and the same sample provided the 25 T cell receptor beta chains below, sequenced in a study of blood T cell repertoires in COVID-19. TCRdb's table, derived via immunoSEQ multiplex PCR, lists solely in-frame clones and lacks some. Of 200,000 to 250,000 clones in the sample, less than 85% are singletons; the top ten hold around 7.3%. The sample consisted of peripheral blood. The receptors come from a woman aged 70-85 years with acute or convalescent COVID-19.

This clone has only a few counts. V and J are TRBV4-1 and TRBJ2-2, with D perhaps TRBD2 (7 bases). From germline, CDR1 is MGHRA and CDR2 YSYEKL. Trimming shortened V by 4 bases and J by 2 bases, and 14 bases separated the two germline ends. This CDR3 has 16 amino acids. This CDR3 reads CASSPRAGANTGELFF. The CDR3 DNA reads as TGCGCCAGCAGCCCTCGGGCGGGGGCTAACACCGGGGAGCTGTTTTTT.

The chain has TRBV5-1 and TRBJ2-5; D may be TRBD2 (5 bases). CDR1 is SGHRS and CDR2 is YFSETQ in the germline V gene. This CDR3 contains 15 residues. The V and J ends lost 4 bases and 5 bases respectively, with 18 bases between them. CDR3 coding DNA: TGCGCCAGCAGCCCCCGAGGGCCCCAAGGGGAGACCCAGTACTTC. Translating it yields CASSPRGPQGETQYF.

The gene calls are TRBV27 and TRBJ2-3; the match to TRBD1 covers 8 bases. The CDR3 runs 15 residues. Germline V lookup: CDR1 MNHEY, CDR2 SMNVEV (reference sequence). The V and J ends lost 4 bases and 2 bases, in that order; junction bases with no gene match: 5. The CDR3 region is CASSSGDRFTDTQYF. Written as DNA, the CDR3 is TGTGCCAGCAGTTCCGGGGACAGGTTCACAGATACGCAGTATTTT.

This sequence joins TRBV7-8 and TRBJ2-1; TRBD1 aligns across 11 bases. This CDR3 has 17 residues. V lost 5 bases to trimming and J lost 4 bases; unmatched junction nucleotides: 10. The germline CDR1 and CDR2 sequences are SGHVS and FQNEAQ. The CDR3 DNA sequence: TGTGCCAGCAGCCCCGGGTCCGGGACAGGGGGTTACAATGAGCAGTTCTTC. The encoded protein is CASSPGSGTGGYNEQFF.

This CDR3 is CTSSQPRGPFFDDEQYV. The DNA for the CDR3 is TGCACCAGCAGCCAACCTAGGGGCCCTTTCTTTGACGACGAGCAGTACGTC. J is TRBJ2-7 and V is TRBV1; whether TRBD1, the table's D call, matches the DNA was not checked. TRBV1 is labeled a pseudogene. The CDR3 spans 17 residues.

This chain joins TRBV5-1 and TRBJ1-3, with D perhaps matching TRBD1 (6 bases). V lost 3 bases and J lost 0, with 13 bases in between. Germline-derived CDR1 and CDR2 are SGHRS and YFSETQ. The CDR3 sequence is 16 residues long. Written as DNA, the CDR3 is TGCGCCAGCAGCTCGCAGGGGCCAGGCTCTGGAAACACCATATATTTT. This codes for CASSSQGPGSGNTIYF.

The V call is TRBV5-1, the J call TRBJ2-2; 10 positions agree with TRBD2. J gave up 4 bases and V 6 bases, and 6 bases lay outside the gene matches. Germline loops: CDR1 SGHRS, CDR2 YFSETQ. CDR3 size: 15 residues. CDR3 sequence reads: CASTIGLAVTGELFF. The CDR3 coding sequence is TGCGCCAGCACGATTGGACTAGCGGTCACCGGGGAGCTGTTTTTT.

The chain uses TRBV6-1 and TRBJ2-5, with 10 bases aligning to TRBD2. J was trimmed by 2 bases and V by 0 bases; bases with no gene match: 3. In germline, CDR1 is MNHNS, CDR2 SASEGT. The CDR3 is 16 amino acids. DNA for the CDR3: TGTGCCAGCAGTGAAGCCTTAGCGGGGGGACAAGAGACCCAGTACTTC. The encoded protein is CASSEALAGGQETQYF.

The chain joins TRBV19 to TRBJ1-4, with TRBD1 matching 9 bases. This CDR3 comprises 13 residues. Germline trimming cut 7 bases from V and 7 bases from J; bases unmatched to any gene: 4. Germline V gene data show CDR1 as LNHDA and CDR2 as SQIVND (reference sequence). The CDR3 coding sequence is TGTGCCAGTAACAAGGGACAGGGTGAAAAACTGTTTTTT. Encoded protein: CASNKGQGEKLFF.

The chain employs TRBV7-8 and TRBJ2-2; 10 positions agree with TRBD1. Per germline, CDR1 SGHVS and CDR2 FQNEAQ. The CDR3 has 16 amino acids. J lost 4 bases, V lost 5 bases, and 7 bases had no gene match. As DNA, the CDR3 is TGTGCCAGCAGCCCCCAGGGGACAGGGGTCACCGGGGAGCTGTTTTTT. It is translated as CASSPQGTGVTGELFF.

The CDR3, as DNA: TGTGCCAGCAGTGACACCGGGACAGGGGGCGCAGATACGCAGTATTTT. This translates into CASSDTGTGGADTQYF. The chain carries TRBV6-1 and TRBJ2-3; 12 bases line up with TRBD1. Trimming took 3 bases from V and 4 from J; bases not matched to a gene: 5. The CDR3 sequence is 16 residues long. The germline V gene encodes CDR1 MNHNS and CDR2 SASEGT.

This chain uses TRBV10-3 with TRBJ1-1, with 8 bases identical to TRBD1. Unmatched junction bases numbered 10, after V lost 6 bases and J lost 4 bases. Germline V gives CDR1 ENHRY, CDR2 SYGVKD. This CDR3 has 15 residues. The CDR3 sequence is CAIRLESTGGTEAFF. The DNA for the CDR3 is TGTGCCATCAGGCTTGAGTCCACAGGGGGCACTGAAGCTTTCTTT.

The chain uses TRBV7-8 and TRBJ1-2; D may be TRBD1 (5 bases). Looked up from germline, CDR1 is SGHVS and CDR2 is FQNEAQ. The CDR3 spans 14 residues. V dropped 1 base and J dropped 6 bases, with 12 bases sitting between them. CDR3 bases: TGTGCCAGCAGCTTAGAAGGGGCAGAAGATGGCTACACCTTC. Translation: CASSLEGAEDGYTF.

The V and J genes are TRBV3-1 (or the pseudogene TRBV3-2) and TRBJ2-2; TRBD1 matches 10 bases. This CDR3 is 16 amino acids long. The V gene's germline CDR1 is LGHDT and CDR2 YNNKEL (reference sequence). Germline trimming cut 4 bases from V and 3 bases from J; bases unmatched to any gene: 5. In nucleotides, the CDR3 is TGTGCCAGCAGCCGATTGGGACAGGGGTACACCGGGGAGCTGTTTTTT. Translated, it gives CASSRLGQGYTGELFF.

The V gene is TRBV10-2, the J gene TRBJ2-5, with 12 bases aligning to TRBD2. The CDR3 covers 16 residues. Trimming removed 6 bases from V and 2 bases from J; junction bases left unmatched: 7. Germline values: CDR1 WSHSY, CDR2 SAAADI. CDR3 in amino acids: CASSGLAGTPQETQYF. The DNA for the CDR3 is TGCGCCAGCAGCGGACTAGCGGGGACGCCTCAAGAGACCCAGTACTTC.

The rearrangement joins TRBV2 to TRBJ1-1, with D possibly being TRBD1 (6 bases). Looked up from germline, CDR1 is SNHLY and CDR2 is FYNNEI. There are 15 residues in the CDR3. Trimming removed 3 bases at V and 0 bases at J, with 11 bases between. CDR3 nucleotide sequence: TGTGCCAGCAGTGAGCGGGGGGCCCTGAACACTGAAGCTTTCTTT. It specifies CASSERGALNTEAFF.

The rearrangement joins TRBV5-1 to TRBJ2-5, with TRBD1 as a possible D gene (5 bases). The CDR3 runs to 12 residues. Trimming took 5 bases from V and 5 from J, leaving 10 bases between them. CDR1 and CDR2 from the germline V gene are SGHRS and YFSETQ. This chain's CDR3 is CASSEQGETQYF. The CDR3 DNA reads as TGCGCCAGCAGTGAGCAGGGTGAGACCCAGTACTTC.

This rearrangement joins TRBV10-3 to TRBJ2-3; D not certain. Germline V lookup: CDR1 ENHRY, CDR2 SYGVKD. The CDR3 has 15 amino acids. V lost 10 bases and J lost 1, with 18 bases in between. The DNA for the CDR3 is TGTGCCAGGATTGAACCTTGGCAGGGCACAGATACGCAGTATTTT. It codes for CARIEPWQGTDTQYF.

The rearrangement uses TRBV10-1 and TRBJ2-5; 7 bases match TRBD1. The CDR3 length is 14 residues. Germline V gene lookup returns CDR1 WNHNN and CDR2 SYGVQD (reference sequence). Trimming cost V 3 bases and J 4 bases; bases outside gene matches: 5. CDR3 sequence reads: CASSENRGGETQYF. CDR3 bases: TGCGCCAGCAGTGAAAACAGGGGCGGAGAGACCCAGTACTTC.

The rearrangement uses TRBV30 and TRBJ1-2; D is unclear. V lost 4 bases, J lost 8 bases, and 14 bases lay in between. Per germline, CDR1 GTSNPN and CDR2 SVGIG (reference sequence). This CDR3 comprises 12 residues. In nucleotides, the CDR3 is TGTGCCTGGACGGTGAGGGAGGGAGGCTACACCTTC. Protein: CAWTVREGGYTF.

The genes are TRBV24-1 and TRBJ1-3, with D perhaps TRBD1 (5 bases). CDR1 is KGHDR and CDR2 is SFDVKD in the germline V gene. The CDR3 sequence is 13 residues long. Trimming cost V 8 bases and J 9 bases, with 16 bases left between them. Written as DNA, the CDR3 is TGTGCCACCACCCCGGGGGAGGGTGGCACCATATATTTT. It yields the protein CATTPGEGGTIYF.

This sequence joins TRBV2 and TRBJ2-1; 8 nucleotides agree with TRBD2. Germline trimming cut 4 bases from V and 7 bases from J; bases unmatched to any gene: 6. The CDR3 has 14 amino acids. Germline CDR1 and CDR2: SNHLY and FYNNEI. As DNA, the CDR3 is TGTGCCAGCAGTGGCGGACTAGCTGGGAATGAGCAGTTCTTC. It codes for CASSGGLAGNEQFF.

This rearrangement joins TRBV19 to TRBJ1-5; D is unclear. Germline V gene lookup returns CDR1 LNHDA and CDR2 SQIVND (reference sequence). V was clipped by 10 bases and J by 1 base, with 11 bases between them. The CDR3 runs 13 residues. CDR3: CATSRVSNQPQHF. The CDR3 region has the DNA TGTGCCACCTCGCGGGTAAGCAATCAGCCCCAGCATTTT.

This clone was seen only a few times. In the same sample, other DNA sequences code for this CDR3. This chain connects TRBV9 to TRBJ2-1, with a possible D match to TRBD2 (6 bases). The ends were cut back, 5 bases at V and 4 bases at J, with 7 bases in the middle. The germline V gene has CDR1 SGDLS and CDR2 YYNGEE. CDR3 length: 12 residues. The DNA for the CDR3 is TGTGCCAGCAGTAGCGGATACAATGAGCAGTTCTTC. Translated: CASSSGYNEQFF.

This clone was seen only once. V usage is TRBV19 and J usage is TRBJ2-5; 8 bases map to TRBD1. This CDR3 contains 14 residues. CDR1 LNHDA and CDR2 SQIVND come from the germline V gene (reference sequence). V lost 4 bases to trimming and J lost 4 bases; unmatched junction nucleotides: 5. CDR3 in DNA: TGTGCCAGTAGTACCCAACAGGGGGGAGAGACCCAGTACTTC. This codes for CASSTQQGGETQYF.